This entry lists 11 T cell receptor beta chains sequenced from one sample in a study of CD8+ T cells in alopecia areata. It was cDNA, reverse transcribed from extracted RNA, that served as the sequencing template. Assay used: immunoSEQ multiplex PCR; TCRdb lists only in-frame clones, some missing. The sample carries about 97,000 clones, roughly 41% recorded once. The specimen sequenced was CD4+ T cells sorted from blood. The receptors originated from a human donor with alopecia areata.

This clone was seen a few times. The J gene is TRBJ2-5, the V gene TRBV7-2; the D gene is possibly TRBD1 (6 bases). Trimming removed 5 bases from V and 4 bases from J, with 14 bases in between. CDR3 size: 14 residues. In germline, CDR1 is SGHTA, CDR2 FQGNSA. CDR3 region: CASSPTGSGETQYF. The CDR3 nucleotides read TGTGCCAGCAGCCCGACAGGATCGGGAGAGACCCAGTACTTC.

The chain is built from TRBV30 and TRBJ2-5, with D uncertain. The CDR3 runs 12 residues. V was clipped by 2 bases and J by 2 bases, with 6 bases between them. The germline gives CDR1 GTSNPN, CDR2 SVGIG (reference sequence). In nucleotides, the CDR3 is TGTGCCTGGAGTTCGGGTCAAGAGACCCAGTACTTC. It specifies CAWSSGQETQYF.

The chain couples TRBV30 to TRBJ2-7; 9 positions match TRBD2. V shed 0 bases and J 5 bases; nucleotides not matched to a gene: 11. This CDR3 is built from 16 residues. Germline V CDR1 and CDR2: GTSNPN, SVGIG (reference sequence). In DNA, the CDR3 is TGTGCCTGGAGTGTACGGAATAGCGGGAGAATCAACGAGCAGTACTTC. As protein: CAWSVRNSGRINEQYF.

This clone appeared a few times. CDR3 region: CASSPLAGAPGEQFF. In DNA form, the CDR3 reads TGTGCCAGCAGTCCCCTAGCGGGAGCACCGGGTGAGCAGTTCTTC. The chain employs TRBV2 and TRBJ2-1; 10 nucleotides line up with TRBD2. The junction had 10 bases not matched to a gene; V was cut back by 5 bases and J by 9 bases. This CDR3 is 15 amino acids long. Germline V lookup: CDR1 SNHLY, CDR2 FYNNEI. The full variable domain, with the rest looked up from reference TRBV2 and TRBJ2-1, is EPEVTQTPSHQVTQMGQEVILRCVPISNHLYFYWYRQILGQKVEFLVSFYNNEISEKSEIFDDQFSVERPDGSNFTLKIRSTKLEDSAMYFCASSPLAGAPGEQFFGPGTRLTVL.

This clone has a handful of counts. The chain employs TRBV28 and TRBJ2-7, with D possibly matching TRBD1 (6 bases). This CDR3 has 11 amino acids. Trimming removed 7 bases from V and 3 bases from J, with 7 bases in between. Germline V gives CDR1 MDHEN, CDR2 SYDVKM. The CDR3 DNA reads TGTGCCAGCACGACAGGCTACGAGCAGTACTTC. Translation: CASTTGYEQYF.

The chain links TRBV5-1 to TRBJ2-5; the D call may be TRBD1 or TRBD2 (5 bases each). V dropped 7 bases and J dropped 1 base, with 11 bases sitting between them. The germline V gene has CDR1 SGHRS and CDR2 YFSETQ. The CDR3 runs to 13 residues. CDR3 in DNA: TGCGCCAGCGCCCGGGGCGGCCAAGAGACCCAGTACTTC. As protein: CASARGGQETQYF.

This chain uses TRBV28 with TRBJ1-2; 7 bases agree with TRBD1. Germline V gene data show CDR1 as MDHEN and CDR2 as SYDVKM. The length of the CDR3 is 15 residues. With 5 bases clipped from V and 5 bases from J, the junction kept 11 bases outside the gene matches. The CDR3 DNA reads as TGTGCCAGCAGTCCGCCGGGACAGAGGGGGTATGGCTACACCTTC. Protein: CASSPPGQRGYGYTF.

This chain connects TRBV5-1 to TRBJ1-1, with a weak D call TRBD1 (5 bases). This CDR3 spans 14 amino acids. V lost 4 bases and J 1 base, leaving 11 bases between the germline ends. Germline CDR1 is SGHRS and CDR2 is YFSETQ. The CDR3 spells CASSRGDPNTEAFF. The CDR3 DNA is TGCGCCAGCAGCCGAGGGGACCCGAACACTGAAGCTTTCTTT.

This clone was seen more than once but under ten times. The chain carries TRBV5-8 and TRBJ2-1; D unresolved. Looked up from germline, CDR1 is SGHTS and CDR2 is YDEGEE. This CDR3 region has 12 residues. Trimming shortened V by 0 bases and J by 13 bases, and 11 bases separated the two germline ends. CDR3 region: CASSLAFHLQFF. The CDR3 nucleotides read TGTGCCAGCAGCTTGGCCTTCCACTTACAGTTCTTC. The whole variable domain, remainder taken from reference TRBV5-8 and TRBJ2-1, is EAGVTQSPTHLIKTRGQQATLRCSPISGHTSVYWYQQALGLGLQFLLWYDEGEERNRGNFPPRFSGRQFPNYSSELNVNALELEDSALYLCASSLAFHLQFFGPGTRLTVL.

This clone was seen more than once but under ten times. The gene calls are TRBV7-2 and TRBJ2-2; D is perhaps TRBD1 (6 bases). The CDR3 loop spans 16 amino acids. V shed 5 bases and J shed 4 bases, with 17 bases lying between them. The germline CDR1 and CDR2 sequences are SGHTA and FQGNSA. For the CDR3, the DNA is TGTGCCAGCAGCCTCAGCCCGGGACACCTCACCGGGGAGCTGTTTTTT. Its translation: CASSLSPGHLTGELFF. Combining the CDR3 with reference TRBV7-2 and TRBJ2-2 gives the whole variable domain GAGVSQSPSNKVTEKGKDVELRCDPISGHTALYWYRQSLGQGLEFLIYFQGNSAPDKSGLPSDRFSAERTGGSVSTLTIQRTQQEDSAVYLCASSLSPGHLTGELFFGEGSRLTVL.

This clone was observed a few times. V is TRBV25-1 and J is TRBJ2-5, with TRBD1 matching over 9 bases. Per germline, CDR1 MGHDK and CDR2 SYGVNS. Trimming cost V 1 base and J 1 base; bases outside gene matches: 4. CDR3 length equals 16 residues. The CDR3 protein is CASSESGTGIQETQYF. The CDR3 DNA follows: TGTGCCAGCAGTGAATCCGGGACAGGGATCCAAGAGACCCAGTACTTC.